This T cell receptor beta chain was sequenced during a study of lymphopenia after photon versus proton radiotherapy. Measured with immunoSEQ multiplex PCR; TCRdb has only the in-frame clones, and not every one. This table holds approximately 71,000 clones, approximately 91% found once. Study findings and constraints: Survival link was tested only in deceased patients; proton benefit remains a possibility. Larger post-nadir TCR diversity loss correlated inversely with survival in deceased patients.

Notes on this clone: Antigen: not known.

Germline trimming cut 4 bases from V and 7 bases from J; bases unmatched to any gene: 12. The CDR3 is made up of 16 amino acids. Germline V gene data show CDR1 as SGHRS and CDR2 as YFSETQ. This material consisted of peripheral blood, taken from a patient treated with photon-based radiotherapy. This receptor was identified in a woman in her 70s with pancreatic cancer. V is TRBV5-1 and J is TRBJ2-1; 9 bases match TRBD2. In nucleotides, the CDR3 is TGCGCCAGCAGCACTGGGGCTCTAGCGGGAAATAATGAGCAGTTCTTC. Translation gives CASSTGALAGNNEQFF.